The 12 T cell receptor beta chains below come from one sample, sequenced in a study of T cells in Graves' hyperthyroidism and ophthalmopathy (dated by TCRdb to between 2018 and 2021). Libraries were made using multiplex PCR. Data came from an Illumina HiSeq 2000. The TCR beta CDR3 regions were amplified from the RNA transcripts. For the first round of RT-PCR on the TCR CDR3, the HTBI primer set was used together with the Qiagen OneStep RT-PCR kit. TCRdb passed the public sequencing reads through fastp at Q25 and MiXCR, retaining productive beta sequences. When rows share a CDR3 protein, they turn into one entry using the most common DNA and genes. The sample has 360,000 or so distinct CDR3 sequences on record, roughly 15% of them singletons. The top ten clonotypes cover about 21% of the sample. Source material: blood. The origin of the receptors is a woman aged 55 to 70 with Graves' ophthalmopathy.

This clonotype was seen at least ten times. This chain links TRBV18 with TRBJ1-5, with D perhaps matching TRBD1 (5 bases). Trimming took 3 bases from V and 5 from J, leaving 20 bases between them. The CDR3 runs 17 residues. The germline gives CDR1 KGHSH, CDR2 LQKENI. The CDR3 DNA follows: TGTGCCAGCTCACCGGAACCGGGACCCTCGCCAGATCAGCCCCAGCATTTT. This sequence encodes CASSPEPGPSPDQPQHF.

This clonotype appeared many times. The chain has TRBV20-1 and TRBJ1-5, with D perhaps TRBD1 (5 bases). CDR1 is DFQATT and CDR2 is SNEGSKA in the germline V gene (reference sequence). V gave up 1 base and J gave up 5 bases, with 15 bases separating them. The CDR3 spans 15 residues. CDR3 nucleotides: TGCAGTGCTAGAGCCCCGGGGGACCGAGATCAGCCCCAGCATTTT. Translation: CSARAPGDRDQPQHF.

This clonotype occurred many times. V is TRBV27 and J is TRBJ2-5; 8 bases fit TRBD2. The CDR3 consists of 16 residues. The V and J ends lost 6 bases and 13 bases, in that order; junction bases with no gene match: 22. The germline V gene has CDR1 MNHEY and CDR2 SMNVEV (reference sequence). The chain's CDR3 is CASSSTFPGLGRDPYF. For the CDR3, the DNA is TGTGCCAGCAGCTCGACCTTCCCGGGACTAGGGAGGGACCCGTACTTC.

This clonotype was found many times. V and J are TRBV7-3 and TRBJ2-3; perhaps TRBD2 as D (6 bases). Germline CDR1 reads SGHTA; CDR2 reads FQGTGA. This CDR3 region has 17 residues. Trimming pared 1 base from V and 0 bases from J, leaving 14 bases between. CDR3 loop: CASSLRGVADSTDTQYF. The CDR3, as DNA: TGTGCCAGCAGCTTAAGGGGAGTAGCGGATAGCACAGATACGCAGTATTTT. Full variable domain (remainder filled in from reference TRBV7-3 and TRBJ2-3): GAGVSQTPSNKVTEKGKYVELRCDPISGHTALYWYRQSLGQGPEFLIYFQGTGAADDSGLPNDRFFAVRPEGSVSTLKIQRTERGDSAVYLCASSLRGVADSTDTQYFGPGTRLTVL.

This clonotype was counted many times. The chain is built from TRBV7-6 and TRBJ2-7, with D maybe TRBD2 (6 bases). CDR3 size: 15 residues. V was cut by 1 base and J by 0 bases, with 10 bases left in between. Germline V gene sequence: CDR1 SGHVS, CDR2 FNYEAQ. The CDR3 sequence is CASSLEGSGSYEQYF. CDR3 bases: TGTGCCAGCAGCTTAGAAGGTAGCGGCTCCTACGAGCAGTACTTC. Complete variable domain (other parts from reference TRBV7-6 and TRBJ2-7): GAGVSQSPRYKVTKRGQDVALRCDPISGHVSLYWYRQALGQGPEFLTYFNYEAQQDKSGLPNDRFSAERPEGSISTLTIQRTEQRDSAMYRCASSLEGSGSYEQYFGPGTRLTVT.

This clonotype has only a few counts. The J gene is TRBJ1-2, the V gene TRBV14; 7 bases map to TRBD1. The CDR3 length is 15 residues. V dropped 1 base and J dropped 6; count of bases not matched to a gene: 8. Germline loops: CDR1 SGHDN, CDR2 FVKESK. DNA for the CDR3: TGTGCCAGCAGCCAAGTGGTCTTGGGACAGCATGGCTACACCTTC. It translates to CASSQVVLGQHGYTF.

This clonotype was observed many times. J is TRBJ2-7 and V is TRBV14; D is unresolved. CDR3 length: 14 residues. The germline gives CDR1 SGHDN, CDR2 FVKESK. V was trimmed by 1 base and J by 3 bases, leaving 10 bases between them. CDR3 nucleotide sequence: TGTGCCAGCAGCCAAGCGCCTAGAGGCTACGAGCAGTACTTC. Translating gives CASSQAPRGYEQYF. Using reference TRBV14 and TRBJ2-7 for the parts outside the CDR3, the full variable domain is EAGVTQFPSHSVIEKGQTVTLRCDPISGHDNLYWYRRVMGKEIKFLLHFVKESKQDESGMPNNRFLAERTGGTYSTLKVQPAELEDSGVYFCASSQAPRGYEQYFGPGTRLTVT.

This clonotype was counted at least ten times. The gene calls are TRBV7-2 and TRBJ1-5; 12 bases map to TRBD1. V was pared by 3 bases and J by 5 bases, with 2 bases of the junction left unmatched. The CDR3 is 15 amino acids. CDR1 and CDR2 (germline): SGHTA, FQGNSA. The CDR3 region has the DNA TGTGCCAGCAGCTTGGGACAGGGGGCCGATCAGCCCCAGCATTTT. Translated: CASSLGQGADQPQHF.

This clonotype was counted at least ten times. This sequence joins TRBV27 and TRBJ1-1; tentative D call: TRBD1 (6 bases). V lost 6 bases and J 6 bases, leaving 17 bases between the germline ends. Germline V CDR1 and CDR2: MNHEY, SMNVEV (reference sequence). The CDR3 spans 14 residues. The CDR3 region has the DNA TGTGCCAGCAGGGAGAGGGGGATTTGGGCTGAAGCTTTCTTT. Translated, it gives CASRERGIWAEAFF.

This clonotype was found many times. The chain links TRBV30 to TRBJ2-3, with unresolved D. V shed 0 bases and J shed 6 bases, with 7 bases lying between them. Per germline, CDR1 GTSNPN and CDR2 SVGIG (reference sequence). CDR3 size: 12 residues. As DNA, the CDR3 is TGTGCCTGGAGTGTACTTGAGGATACGCAGTATTTT. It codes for CAWSVLEDTQYF.

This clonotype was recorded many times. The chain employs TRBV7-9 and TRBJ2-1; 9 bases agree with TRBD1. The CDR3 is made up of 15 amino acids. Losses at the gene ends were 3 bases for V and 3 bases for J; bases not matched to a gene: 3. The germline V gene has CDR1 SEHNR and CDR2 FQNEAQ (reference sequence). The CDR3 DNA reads TGTGCCAGCAGCTTTAGGACAGGGGTCTACAATGAGCAGTTCTTC. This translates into CASSFRTGVYNEQFF.

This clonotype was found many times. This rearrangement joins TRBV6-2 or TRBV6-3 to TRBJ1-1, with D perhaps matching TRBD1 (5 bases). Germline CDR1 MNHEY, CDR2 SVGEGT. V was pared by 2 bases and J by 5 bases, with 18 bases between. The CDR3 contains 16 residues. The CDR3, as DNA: TGTGCCAGCAGTTACAGTCATGGGGGGAGTTTAACTGAAGCTTTCTTT. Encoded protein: CASSYSHGGSLTEAFF.